This TCR beta chain came from a study of CD8 T cells in Susac syndrome. Whole-study results and caveats: The study's TCR sequencing and HLA analysis covered a relatively small number of individuals, and the study acknowledged this.

Included as multiple sclerosis controls were treatment-naive patients who had stable or active relapsing-remitting disease. Germline CDR1 is LNHNV and CDR2 is YYDKDF (reference sequence). The CDR3 is 15 amino acids. V was trimmed by 1 base and J by 2 bases, leaving 11 bases between them. When the RNA was reverse transcribed, random hexamers were used with an input of about 0.5 to 1 ug. The authors amplified TCR beta CDR3 across 54 Vbeta and 13 Jbeta using immunoSEQ multiplex PCR. Via MiXCR, TCRdb re-called the immunoSEQ multiplex PCR reads, giving one row per CDR3 protein. This table holds more than 200,000 distinct CDR3 sequences, just under 95% found once. This clonotype was counted once. Antigen unknown.

The chain is built from TRBV15 and TRBJ2-5, with a possible D match to TRBD1 (6 bases). The sequence was collected from a human donor with multiple sclerosis. Sample: CD4+ T cells from PBMCs. The CDR3: CATSRGQQGQETQYF. Written as DNA, the CDR3 is TGTGCCACCAGCAGAGGCCAACAGGGACAAGAGACCCAGTACTTC.